The present entry profiles one T cell receptor (beta chain) with its context. The sample comes from a study of patients and donors after allogeneic stem cell transplantation. TCRdb passed the RT-PCR reads through MiXCR, listing each CDR3 protein once. The table has about 960,000 distinct CDR3 sequences, 15% to 20% seen once; the top ten hold around 6%. There are 17 residues in the CDR3. The ends lost 2 bases at V and 5 bases at J; junction bases unmatched: 11. CDR1 and CDR2 (germline): SGHRS, YFSETQ. The chain is built from TRBV5-1 and TRBJ1-1; TRBD1 agrees at 11 bases. The sequence was collected from a human donor who was either an allogeneic HSCT recipient or a stem cell or donor lymphocyte infusion donor (not recorded which). It is not recorded whose cells these are; they may come from a transplant donor. Sequencing was performed on blood, either unsorted or a sorted T cell fraction (not recorded which). CDR3 in amino acids: CASSFGQGAPRRTEAFF. The CDR3 DNA reads TGCGCCAGCAGCTTCGGACAGGGGGCCCCAAGACGAACTGAAGCTTTCTTT.